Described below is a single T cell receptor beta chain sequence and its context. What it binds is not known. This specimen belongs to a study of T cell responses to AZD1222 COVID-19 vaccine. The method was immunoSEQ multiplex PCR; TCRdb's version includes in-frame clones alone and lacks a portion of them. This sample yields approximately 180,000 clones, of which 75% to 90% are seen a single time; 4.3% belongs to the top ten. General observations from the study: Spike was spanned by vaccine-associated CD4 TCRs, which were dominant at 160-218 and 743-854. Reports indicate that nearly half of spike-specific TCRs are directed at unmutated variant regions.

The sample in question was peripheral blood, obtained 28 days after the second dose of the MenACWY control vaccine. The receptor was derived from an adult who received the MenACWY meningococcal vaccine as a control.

The CDR3 loop reads CASIPGGSSYEQYF. The CDR3 DNA reads as TGTGCCAGCATTCCAGGGGGCAGCTCCTACGAGCAGTACTTC. J is TRBJ2-7 and V is TRBV28, with 8 positions matching TRBD1. J gave up 0 bases and V 7 bases, and 5 bases lay outside the gene matches. Germline V CDR1 and CDR2: MDHEN, SYDVKM. The CDR3 is 14 residues long. The full variable domain, in which reference TRBV28 and TRBJ2-7 provide the parts outside the CDR3, is DVKVTQSSRYLVKRTGEKVFLECVQDMDHENMFWYRQDPGLGLRLIYFSYDVKMKEKGDIPEGYSVSREKKERFSLILESASTNQTSMYLCASIPGGSSYEQYFGPGTRLTVT.